These T cell receptor beta chains were read from a single sample in a study of molecular identifiers for immune sequencing clone quantification. MiXCR, run by TCRdb on the PCR reads, gives a single entry per CDR3 protein. This sample yields roughly 320,000 distinct CDR3 sequences, of which roughly a quarter are seen a single time; 0.74% belongs to the top ten. The source material was naive CD8+ T cells from blood, with Jurkat cell RNA spiked in. These receptors all stem from a human donor in good health. Some libraries in this study had Jurkat cell RNA spiked in. The CDR3 runs from the conserved cysteine through the conserved F or W. D genes are given only for firm matches. Rows may omit the clone size; those that give it use once, few, many or a size class.

CDR3nt	CDR3aa	v_gene	j_gene	d_gene	abundance
TGTGCCAGCAGTCGACCTGGGACTAGATCCTACAATGGGCAGTTCTTC	CASSRPGTRSYNGQFF	TRBV27	TRBJ2-1	TRBD2	-
TGTGCCAGCAGCCAAATAGCGGATTACACAGATACGCAGTATTTT	CASSQIADYTDTQYF	TRBV7-9	TRBJ2-3	-	many
TGCAGTGCTCTAGGGCTGGTTGAAAAACTGTTTTTT	CSALGLVEKLFF	TRBV20-1	TRBJ1-4	-	few
TGTGCCAGCAGTGAAGCGCTGCGGATATCCTACAATGAGCAGTTCTTC	CASSEALRISYNEQFF	TRBV2	TRBJ2-1	-	-
TGTGCCAGCAGCTTAGACGTCCGGGGGGAGCAGTACTTC	CASSLDVRGEQYF	TRBV7-9	TRBJ2-7	-	-
TGCAGCGTTCCGACCGGGGGCGCGGACACTGAAGCTTTCTTT	CSVPTGGADTEAFF	TRBV29-1	TRBJ1-1	-	many
TGTGCCAGCAGCCCGCCGGAGCGGGCCCAGAATGAGCAGTTCTTC	CASSPPERAQNEQFF	TRBV7-9	TRBJ2-1	-	-
TGCAGTGCTAGAGGGGGAGTCGGCTACGAGCAGTACTTC	CSARGGVGYEQYF	TRBV20-1	TRBJ2-7	-	-
TGTGCTAGTCAACCATGGGGTTTTGATGAGCAGTTCTTC	CASQPWGFDEQFF	TRBV12-5	TRBJ2-1	-	many
TGTGCCAGCAGTTACTCGATTGGGGCAGGGGTATATAGCAATCAGCCCCAGCATTTT	CASSYSIGAGVYSNQPQHF	TRBV6-2/TRBV6-3	TRBJ1-5	-	-
TGTGCCAGCAGTCCCGGGACTAGCGGAGTAGAACCGAACACCGGGGAGCTGTTTTTT	CASSPGTSGVEPNTGELFF	TRBV12-3/TRBV12-4	TRBJ2-2	TRBD2	-
TGTGCCAGCAGCTTAGTTCTAGCCTATGAGCAGTTCTTC	CASSLVLAYEQFF	TRBV7-6	TRBJ2-1	-	-
TGTGCCAGCAGCCAAGATTGGACTAGCGGGGATACGCAGTATTTT	CASSQDWTSGDTQYF	TRBV4-2	TRBJ2-3	TRBD2	many
TGTGCCAGCAATAGCAGGCCAATCTCTGGGGCCAACGTCCTGACTTTC	CASNSRPISGANVLTF	TRBV28	TRBJ2-6	-	many
TGCAGTGCTAGACCCCTTGGGTCCTACGAGCAGTACTTC	CSARPLGSYEQYF	TRBV20-1	TRBJ2-7	-	many
TGTGCCAGCAGTAGCTCCATTTTAGGACAGGGCGTCCCTGGGGCCAACGTCCTGACTTTC	CASSSSILGQGVPGANVLTF	TRBV12-3/TRBV12-4	TRBJ2-6	TRBD1	many
TGCAGTGCTAACCCAACTAGCAGCTCTTACACAGATACGCAGTATTTT	CSANPTSSSYTDTQYF	TRBV20-1	TRBJ2-3	-	many
TGTGCCAGCAGCTTGCCGCCGGACAGCTACACAGATACGCAGTATTTT	CASSLPPDSYTDTQYF	TRBV5-4	TRBJ2-3	-	few
TGCAGTGCTGTTGGACAGGGGAGAGAGGGTCAGCCCCAGCATTTT	CSAVGQGREGQPQHF	TRBV20-1	TRBJ1-5	TRBD1	-
TGCAGTGCTAGAGATGAGGTACCCTTGGGGCAGTACTTC	CSARDEVPLGQYF	TRBV20-1	TRBJ2-7	-	many
TGTGCCAGCACCCCCGAACGACAAGAGACCCAGTACTTC	CASTPERQETQYF	TRBV12-3/TRBV12-4	TRBJ2-5	-	few
TGTGCCAGCAGCCCCGGGACCCCGTCCTACAATGAGCAGTTCTTC	CASSPGTPSYNEQFF	TRBV13	TRBJ2-1	-	-
TGTGCCAGCAATCCGGGGACTAGCGGACCGAACACCGGGGAGCTGTTTTTT	CASNPGTSGPNTGELFF	TRBV9	TRBJ2-2	TRBD2	-
TGTGCCAGCAGCCACCAGTATAACTATGGCTACACCTTC	CASSHQYNYGYTF	TRBV7-9	TRBJ1-2	-	-
TGTGCCAGCAGTTTTGGCAAAATCAATCAGCCCCAACATTTT	CASSFGKINQPQHF	TRBV28	TRBJ1-5	-	-
TGCGCCAGCAGCCAGTCCGGGACAGACAATCAGCCCCAGCATTTT	CASSQSGTDNQPQHF	TRBV4-3	TRBJ1-5	TRBD1	few
TGTGCCAGCAGCGGGACTAGCGATAGGAGGGACGAGCAGTACTTC	CASSGTSDRRDEQYF	TRBV5-6	TRBJ2-7	TRBD2	many
TGTGCCAGCAGCCCCGGGACAGGGCTTTCGCGCGAGCAGTACTTC	CASSPGTGLSREQYF	TRBV7-6	TRBJ2-7	TRBD1	-
TGTGCCAGCAACTTGGCTAGCGGGAGTCAAGATACGCAGTATTTT	CASNLASGSQDTQYF	TRBV5-6	TRBJ2-3	TRBD2	once